This T cell receptor (beta chain) is from a study of CD8 T cells in Susac syndrome. With random hexamers, reverse transcription was performed on 0.5 to 1 ug of RNA. TCRdb re-called the immunoSEQ multiplex PCR reads with MiXCR, one entry per CDR3 protein. Here the sample spans around 230,000 distinct CDR3 sequences, about 95% being singletons. The CDR3 loop spans 14 amino acids. V dropped 3 bases and J dropped 3 bases, with 11 bases sitting between them. Germline V CDR1 and CDR2: DFQATT, SNEGSKA (reference sequence). Sequencing was done on a sample of CD4+ T cells from PBMCs. The sequence derives from a human donor with multiple sclerosis. The V and J genes are TRBV20-1 and TRBJ1-4; no clear D gene. This CDR3 is CSASGLQPNEKLFF. In DNA, the CDR3 is TGCAGTGCTAGTGGTTTGCAGCCTAATGAAAAACTGTTTTTT.